The 19 T cell receptor beta chains listed next were all sequenced from one sample in a study of cytomegalovirus exposure and HLA in healthy donors. The PCR was carried out with 60 Vbeta primers and 13 Jbeta primers. Here immunoSEQ multiplex PCR was the method, and the copy in TCRdb shows in-frame clones only, minus some. The table includes 99,000 or so clones, roughly 70% detected once. Sequencing was performed on PBMCs. Receptors were obtained from a man aged 35 to 55 in good health and CMV-seronegative.

The chain recombines TRBV11-2 with TRBJ2-1; TRBD2 might be the D (5 bases). Germline CDR1 and CDR2: SGHAT and FQNNGV. The CDR3 runs to 13 residues. V lost 4 bases and J 7 bases, leaving 11 bases between the germline ends. CDR3 residues: CASSSPWENEQFF. CDR3 DNA: TGTGCCAGCAGCTCTCCGTGGGAGAATGAGCAGTTCTTC.

The genes are TRBV7-9 and TRBJ2-7, with TRBD2 matching over 14 bases. This CDR3 spans 17 amino acids. After removal of 6 bases from V and 1 base from J, the junction contained 8 bases not matched to a gene. Germline V gives CDR1 SEHNR, CDR2 FQNEAQ (reference sequence). The CDR3 DNA is TGTGCCAGCAGTGGCGGGACTAGCGGGAGTAGGTCCTACGAGCAGTACTTC. Amino acids: CASSGGTSGSRSYEQYF. Full variable domain (remainder filled in from reference TRBV7-9 and TRBJ2-7): DTGVSQNPRHKITKRGQNVTFRCDPISEHNRLYWYRQTLGQGPEFLTYFQNEAQLEKSRLLSDRFSAERPKGSFSTLEIQRTEQGDSAMYLCASSGGTSGSRSYEQYFGPGTRLTVT.

The chain uses TRBV11-3 and TRBJ2-5; 9 nucleotides align to TRBD2. The germline CDR1 and CDR2 sequences are SGHNT and YENEEA. There are 14 residues in the CDR3. Trimming cost V 1 base and J 8 bases; bases outside gene matches: 5. DNA for the CDR3: TGTGCCAGCAGCTTAGGGCTAGCGGGGCCCACCCAGTACTTC. It translates to CASSLGLAGPTQYF.

The genes are TRBV6-5 and TRBJ1-2; D possibly corresponds to TRBD1 (6 bases). The CDR3 consists of 15 residues. From germline, CDR1 is MNHEY and CDR2 SVGAGI. Trimming left V 2 bases short and J 6 bases short, with 16 bases between. CDR3 in amino acids: CASSYTFRGEDGYTF. CDR3 DNA: TGTGCCAGCAGTTACACCTTCAGGGGAGAGGATGGCTACACCTTC.

The chain combines TRBV10-3 with TRBJ1-5; D is perhaps TRBD1 (5 bases). Trimming took 5 bases from V and 3 from J, leaving 8 bases between them. In germline, CDR1 is ENHRY, CDR2 SYGVKD. The CDR3 is made up of 13 amino acids. The CDR3 loop is CAISPGLNQPQHF. The CDR3, as DNA: TGTGCCATCAGTCCGGGACTCAATCAGCCCCAGCATTTT.

The chain links TRBV28 to TRBJ2-3; 7 nucleotides match TRBD2. Germline-derived CDR1 and CDR2 are MDHEN and SYDVKM. J was trimmed by 4 bases and V by 5 bases; bases with no gene match: 6. This CDR3 is built from 14 residues. The CDR3 sequence is CASSPAGRSDTQYF. The DNA of the CDR3 is TGTGCCAGCAGTCCCGCCGGGAGGTCAGATACGCAGTATTTT.

The chain uses TRBV29-1 and TRBJ1-4; D ambiguous. Trimming took off 6 bases at V and 8 bases at J, with 13 bases between the two ends. Germline assignment: CDR1 SQVTM and CDR2 ANQGSEA. The CDR3 consists of 12 residues. CDR3 in amino acids: CSVRKGREKLFF. The DNA of the CDR3 is TGCAGCGTACGGAAAGGGAGGGAAAAACTGTTTTTT.

This chain joins TRBV19 and TRBJ1-1, with 7 positions matching TRBD1. Germline loops: CDR1 LNHDA, CDR2 SQIVND (reference sequence). The CDR3 spans 14 residues. V was pared by 3 bases and J by 1 base, with 2 bases of the junction left unmatched. For the CDR3, the DNA is TGTGCCAGTAGTATGGGGGACAGGAACACTGAAGCTTTCTTT. It is translated as CASSMGDRNTEAFF.

CDR3 sequence: CASSGAPSVVAEQYF. The CDR3 DNA sequence: TGTGCCAGCAGTGGGGCTCCTAGTGTGGTGGCCGAGCAGTACTTC. The chain is built from TRBV27 and TRBJ2-7, with D tentatively TRBD1 (5 bases). Germline V CDR1 and CDR2: MNHEY, SMNVEV (reference sequence). The V end lost 5 bases, the J end lost 6 bases, and 20 bases lay between the germline ends. The CDR3 spans 15 residues.

This clone appeared once. This rearrangement joins TRBV19 to TRBJ2-4, with TRBD1 matching 9 bases. From germline, CDR1 is LNHDA and CDR2 SQIVND (reference sequence). Unmatched junction bases numbered 7, after V lost 4 bases and J lost 6 bases. The CDR3 loop spans 15 amino acids. The CDR3 DNA reads as TGTGCCAGTAGTACCACAGGGGGCTTCGGAAACATTCAGTACTTC. Translation: CASSTTGGFGNIQYF.

The V and J genes are TRBV19 and TRBJ2-2, with D possibly matching TRBD2 (5 bases). Germline V gene sequence: CDR1 LNHDA, CDR2 SQIVND (reference sequence). The CDR3 totals 14 residues. The V gene lost 6 bases and the J gene lost 2 bases, with 10 bases spanning the gap. The CDR3 loop is CASRDSANTGELFF. DNA for the CDR3: TGTGCCAGTAGGGACTCAGCCAACACCGGGGAGCTGTTTTTT.

The chain couples TRBV10-2 to TRBJ1-6; TRBD1 agrees at 9 bases. Germline V CDR1 and CDR2: WSHSY, SAAADI. The CDR3 runs 15 residues. The trim removed 6 bases at V and 0 bases at J, leaving 0 bases unmatched. This chain's CDR3 is CASRTGGSYNSPLHF. CDR3 coding DNA: TGCGCCAGCAGGACAGGGGGCTCCTATAATTCACCCCTCCACTTT.

This clone was detected a few times. The chain couples TRBV28 to TRBJ1-2; TRBD1 aligns across 12 bases. The ends lost 6 bases at V and 0 bases at J; junction bases unmatched: 5. The germline CDR1 and CDR2 sequences are MDHEN and SYDVKM. The CDR3 covers 16 residues. CDR3 bases: TGTGCCAGCAGGGGACAGGGGGCCCCCACTAACTATGGCTACACCTTC. Its translation is CASRGQGAPTNYGYTF.

The genes are TRBV5-1 and TRBJ1-1; no clear D. Germline loops: CDR1 SGHRS, CDR2 YFSETQ. The CDR3 length is 15 residues. V dropped 0 bases and J dropped 5 bases, with 14 bases sitting between them. The CDR3 region is CASSLVIGGGTEAFF. CDR3 sequence (DNA): TGCGCCAGCAGCTTGGTCATTGGAGGTGGAACTGAAGCTTTCTTT.

This chain joins TRBV5-1 and TRBJ2-5; TRBD1 aligns across 7 bases. The CDR3 is 14 residues long. Per the germline V gene, CDR1 is SGHRS and CDR2 is YFSETQ. V dropped 4 bases and J dropped 7; count of bases not matched to a gene: 10. CDR3 nucleotides: TGCGCCAGCAGCCCGGGACAGCTATCAAGGACCCAGTACTTC. As protein: CASSPGQLSRTQYF.

The CDR3 DNA follows: TGTGCCAGCAGCTTCCAAGGGACATTCGAAAAACTGTTTTTT. This encodes CASSFQGTFEKLFF. The genes are TRBV7-2 and TRBJ1-4, with D perhaps matching TRBD1 (6 bases). Germline loops: CDR1 SGHTA, CDR2 FQGNSA. The germline V and J ends were trimmed by 3 bases and 8 bases, with 13 bases remaining between them. This CDR3 has 14 amino acids.

The chain uses TRBV19 and TRBJ2-3; 9 bases are shared with TRBD2. The CDR3 extends over 17 amino acids. With V trimmed by 0 bases and J by 5 bases, 9 bases remained unmatched. Germline CDR1 reads LNHDA; CDR2 reads SQIVND (reference sequence). The CDR3 sequence is CASSIDLSGLAKDTQYF. The CDR3 DNA reads as TGTGCCAGTAGTATAGATCTAAGCGGACTAGCGAAAGATACGCAGTATTTT.

V usage is TRBV7-2 and J usage is TRBJ2-7; D uncertain. Germline V CDR1 and CDR2: SGHTA, FQGNSA. The V end lost 5 bases, the J end lost 3 bases, and 11 bases lay between the germline ends. The CDR3 consists of 13 residues. The CDR3 DNA reads as TGTGCCAGCAGCCGACAACAAGACTACGAGCAGTACTTC. Its protein product is CASSRQQDYEQYF.

The V call is TRBV7-9, the J call TRBJ2-1; 8 nucleotides agree with TRBD1. V lost 5 bases, J lost 6 bases, and 9 bases stayed unmatched. Germline CDR1 reads SEHNR; CDR2 reads FQNEAQ (reference sequence). CDR3 length: 15 amino acids. CDR3: CASSIGRDRTNEQFF. The CDR3, as DNA: TGTGCCAGCAGCATCGGTCGGGACAGGACCAATGAGCAGTTCTTC.